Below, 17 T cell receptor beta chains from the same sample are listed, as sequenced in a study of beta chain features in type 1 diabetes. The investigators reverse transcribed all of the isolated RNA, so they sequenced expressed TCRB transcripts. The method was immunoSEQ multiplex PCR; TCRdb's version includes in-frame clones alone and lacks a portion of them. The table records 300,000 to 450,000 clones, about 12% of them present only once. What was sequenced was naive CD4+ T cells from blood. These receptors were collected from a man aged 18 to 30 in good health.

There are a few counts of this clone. The CDR3 DNA is TGTGCCAGCTCACCATGGGAGGAAAGAGCTCTTGGGAGCCAGTACTTC. Amino acids: CASSPWEERALGSQYF. The chain uses TRBV18 and TRBJ2-5, with D possibly TRBD2 on 6 matching bases. Germline CDR1 and CDR2: KGHSH and LQKENI. The CDR3 length is 16 residues. Trimming removed 2 bases from V and 10 bases from J, with 23 bases in between.

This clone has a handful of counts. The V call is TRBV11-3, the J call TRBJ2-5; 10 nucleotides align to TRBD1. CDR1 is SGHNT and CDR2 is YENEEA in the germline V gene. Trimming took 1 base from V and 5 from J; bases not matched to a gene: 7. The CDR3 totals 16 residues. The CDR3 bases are TGTGCCAGCAGCTTAGCGTCGACAGGGGGCTTGGAGACCCAGTACTTC. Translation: CASSLASTGGLETQYF.

The CDR3 loop reads CATSKTGRTYGYTF. CDR3 nucleotide sequence: TGTGCCACCTCGAAGACAGGGAGGACCTATGGCTACACCTTC. The chain employs TRBV27 and TRBJ1-2, with 7 bases lining up with TRBD1. Germline CDR1 is MNHEY and CDR2 is SMNVEV (reference sequence). With 10 bases clipped from V and 4 bases from J, the junction kept 12 bases outside the gene matches. CDR3 length: 14 residues.

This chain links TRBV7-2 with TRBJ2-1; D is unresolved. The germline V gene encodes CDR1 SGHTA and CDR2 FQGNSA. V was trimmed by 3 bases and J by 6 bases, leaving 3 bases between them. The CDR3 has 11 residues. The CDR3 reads CASSFRNEQFF. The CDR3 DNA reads TGTGCCAGCAGCTTCCGCAATGAGCAGTTCTTC.

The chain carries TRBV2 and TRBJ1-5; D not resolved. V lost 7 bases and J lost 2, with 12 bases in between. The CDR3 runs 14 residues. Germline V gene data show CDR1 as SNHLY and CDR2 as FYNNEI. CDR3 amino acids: CASTGSRGNQPQHF. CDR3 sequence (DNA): TGTGCCAGCACCGGATCCCGGGGCAATCAGCCCCAGCATTTT.

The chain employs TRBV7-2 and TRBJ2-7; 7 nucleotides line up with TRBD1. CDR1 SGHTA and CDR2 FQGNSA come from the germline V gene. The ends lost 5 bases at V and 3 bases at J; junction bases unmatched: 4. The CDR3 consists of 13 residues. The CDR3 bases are TGTGCCAGCAGCCGGGGACAGCACTACGAGCAGTACTTC. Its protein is CASSRGQHYEQYF. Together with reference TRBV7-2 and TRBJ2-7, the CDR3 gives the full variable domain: GAGVSQSPSNKVTEKGKDVELRCDPISGHTALYWYRQSLGQGLEFLIYFQGNSAPDKSGLPSDRFSAERTGGSVSTLTIQRTQQEDSAVYLCASSRGQHYEQYFGPGTRLTVT.

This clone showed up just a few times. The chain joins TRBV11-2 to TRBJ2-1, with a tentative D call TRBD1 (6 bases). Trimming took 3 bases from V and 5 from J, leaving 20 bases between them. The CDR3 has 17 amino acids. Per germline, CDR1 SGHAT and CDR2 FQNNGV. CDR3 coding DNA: TGTGCCAGCAGCTTCCGACCGGGACAAGGGCAAAACAATGAGCAGTTCTTC. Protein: CASSFRPGQGQNNEQFF.

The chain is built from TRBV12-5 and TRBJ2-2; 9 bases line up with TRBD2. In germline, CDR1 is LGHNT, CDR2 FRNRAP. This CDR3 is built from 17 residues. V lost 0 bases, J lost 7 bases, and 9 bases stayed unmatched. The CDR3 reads CASGLVGSGRFRGELFF. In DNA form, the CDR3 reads TGTGCTAGTGGTTTGGTAGGTAGCGGGAGATTCCGCGGGGAGCTGTTTTTT.

The CDR3 DNA follows: TGTGCCAGTAGTATTAGCGGGGGGCCCACAGATACGCAGTATTTT. This encodes CASSISGGPTDTQYF. V gene TRBV19 combines with J gene TRBJ2-3, with TRBD2 matching over 10 bases. J gave up 2 bases and V 3 bases, and 2 bases lay outside the gene matches. The germline V gene has CDR1 LNHDA and CDR2 SQIVND (reference sequence). This CDR3 contains 15 residues.

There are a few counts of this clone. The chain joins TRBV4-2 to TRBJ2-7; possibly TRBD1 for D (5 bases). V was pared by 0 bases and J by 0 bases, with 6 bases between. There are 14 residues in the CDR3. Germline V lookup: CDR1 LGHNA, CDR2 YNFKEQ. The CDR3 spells CASSQDRVSYEQYF. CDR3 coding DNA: TGTGCCAGCAGCCAAGACAGGGTCTCCTACGAGCAGTACTTC.

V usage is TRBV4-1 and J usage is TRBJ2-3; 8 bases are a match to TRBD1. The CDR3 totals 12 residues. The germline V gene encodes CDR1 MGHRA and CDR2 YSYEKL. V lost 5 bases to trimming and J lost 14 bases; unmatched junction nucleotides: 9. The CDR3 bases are TGCGCCAGCAGCGCCGGGACAGGCCGGAGGTATTTT. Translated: CASSAGTGRRYF.

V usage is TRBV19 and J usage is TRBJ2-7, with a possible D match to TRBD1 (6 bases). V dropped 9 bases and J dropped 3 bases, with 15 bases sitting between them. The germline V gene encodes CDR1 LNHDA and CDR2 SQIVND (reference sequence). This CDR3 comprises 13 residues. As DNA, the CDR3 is TGTGCCAGCTCCGGGACACCTAACTACGAGCAGTACTTC. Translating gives CASSGTPNYEQYF.

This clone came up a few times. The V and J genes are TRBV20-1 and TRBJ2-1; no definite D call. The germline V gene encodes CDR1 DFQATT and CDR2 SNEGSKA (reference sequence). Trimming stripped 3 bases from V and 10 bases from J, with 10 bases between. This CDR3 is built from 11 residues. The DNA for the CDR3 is TGCAGTGCTAGGCCCCCACAGGAGCAGTTCTTC. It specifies CSARPPQEQFF.

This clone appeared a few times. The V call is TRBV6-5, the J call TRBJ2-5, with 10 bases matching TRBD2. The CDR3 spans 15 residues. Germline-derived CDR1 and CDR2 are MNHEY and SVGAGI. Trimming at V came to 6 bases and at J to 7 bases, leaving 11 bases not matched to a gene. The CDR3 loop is CASSLTGTSDGTQYF. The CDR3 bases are TGTGCCAGCAGCTTAACCGGGACTAGCGACGGGACCCAGTACTTC.

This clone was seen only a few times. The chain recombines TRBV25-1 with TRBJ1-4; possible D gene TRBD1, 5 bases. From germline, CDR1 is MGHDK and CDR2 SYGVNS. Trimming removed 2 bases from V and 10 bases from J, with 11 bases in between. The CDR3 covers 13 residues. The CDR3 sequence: CASSEPGLGKLFF. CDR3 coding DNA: TGTGCCAGCAGTGAACCAGGGCTGGGAAAACTGTTTTTT.

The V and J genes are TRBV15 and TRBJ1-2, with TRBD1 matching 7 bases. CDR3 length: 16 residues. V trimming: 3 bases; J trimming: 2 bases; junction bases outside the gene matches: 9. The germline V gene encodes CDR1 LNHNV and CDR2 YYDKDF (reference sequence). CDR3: CATSRERTGMNYGYTF. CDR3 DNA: TGTGCCACCAGCAGGGAAAGGACAGGCATGAACTATGGCTACACCTTC.

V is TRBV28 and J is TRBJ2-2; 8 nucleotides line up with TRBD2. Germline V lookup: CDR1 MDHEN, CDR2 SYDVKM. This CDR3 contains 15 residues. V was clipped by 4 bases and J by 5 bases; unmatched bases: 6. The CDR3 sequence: CASSSAGEETGELFF. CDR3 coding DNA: TGTGCCAGCAGTTCAGCGGGAGAGGAGACCGGGGAGCTGTTTTTT.